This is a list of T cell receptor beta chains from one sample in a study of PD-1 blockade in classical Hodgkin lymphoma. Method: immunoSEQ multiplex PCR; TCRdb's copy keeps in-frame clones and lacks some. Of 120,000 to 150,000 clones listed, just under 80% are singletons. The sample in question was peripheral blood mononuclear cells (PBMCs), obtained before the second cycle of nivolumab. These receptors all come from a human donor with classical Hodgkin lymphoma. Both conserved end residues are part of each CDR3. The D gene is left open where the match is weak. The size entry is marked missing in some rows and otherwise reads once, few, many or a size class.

TGTGCCAGCTCACCGGGGGGCGGTGAGACCCAGTACTTC CASSPGGGETQYF 13 TRBJ2-5 NA TRBV18 NA
TGTGCCAGCAGCCTAGGAGGGTTAGTGGAGACCCAGTACTTC CASSLGGLVETQYF 14 TRBJ2-5 once TRBV14 NA
TGCGCCAGCAGCTTGGGACAGGGGGTAACAGATACGCAGTATTTT CASSLGQGVTDTQYF 15 TRBJ2-3 NA TRBV5-1 TRBD1
TGCGCCAGCAGCCAAGGGGGGACAGCTAATGAAAAACTGTTTTTT CASSQGGTANEKLFF 15 TRBJ1-4 NA TRBV4-1 TRBD1
TGTGCCAGCAGCTTAGCAACCAGGGGGCTTCTGGCCTACGAGCAGTACTTC CASSLATRGLLAYEQYF 17 TRBJ2-7 NA TRBV7-9 TRBD1
TGTGCCAGCAGTCCACAACGGACAGGGAGTTCCGAGCAGTACTTC CASSPQRTGSSEQYF 15 TRBJ2-7 NA TRBV2 TRBD1
TGCAGCGTTTGGGACAGGGAAGCCGAGCAGTACTTC CSVWDREAEQYF 12 TRBJ2-7 NA TRBV29-1 TRBD1
TGTGCCAGCAGCCCCTCAGGGGGCGTCAATTCAGGATCACCCCTCCACTTT CASSPSGGVNSGSPLHF 17 TRBJ1-6 NA TRBV11-2 TRBD1
TGCGCCAGCAGCCAAGGTTCAACAGGGGCCTACGAGCAGTACTTC CASSQGSTGAYEQYF 15 TRBJ2-7 few TRBV4-1 TRBD1
TGTGCCAGCAGCAACGGGGGCGACACGTTCGGAAACACCATATATTTT CASSNGGDTFGNTIYF 16 TRBJ1-3 NA TRBV21-1 NA
TGTGCCAGCAGCGAGGTGATCGCGGTCGAGCAGTACTTC CASSEVIAVEQYF 13 TRBJ2-7 NA TRBV27 NA
TGTGCCTGGAGTTTGGACAGGGCTAGGTACGAGCAGTACTTC CAWSLDRARYEQYF 14 TRBJ2-7 NA TRBV30 TRBD1
TGTGCCAGTAGTCCAAACCTCAGGGGATCGGCTAACTATGGCTACACCTTC CASSPNLRGSANYGYTF 17 TRBJ1-2 once TRBV19 NA
TGTGCCAGCAGTATGGGTGTCAACGTCCTGACTTTC CASSMGVNVLTF 12 TRBJ2-6 once TRBV2 NA
TGTGCCAGCAGCCCCTGGACAGGGAGGGGTTCCGGGGAGCTGTTTTTT CASSPWTGRGSGELFF 16 TRBJ2-2 NA TRBV5-8 NA
TGTGCCAGCAGTTCGACGGTGTACGAGCAGTACTTC CASSSTVYEQYF 12 TRBJ2-7 NA TRBV9 NA
TGTGCCAGCAGCCCGACTAGCGCTTACAATGAGCAGTTCTTC CASSPTSAYNEQFF 14 TRBJ2-1 NA TRBV7-3 TRBD2
TGTGCCAGCAGCTTAGGCCGGGAGACCCAGTACTTC CASSLGRETQYF 12 TRBJ2-5 NA TRBV7-2 NA
TGTGCCGGACACGACTCGGACTATGGCTACACCTTC CAGHDSDYGYTF 12 TRBJ1-2 NA TRBV2 NA
TGTGCCAGCAGTGAACTTATCATGAACACTGAAGCTTTCTTT CASSELIMNTEAFF 14 TRBJ1-1 NA TRBV6-1 NA
TGTGCCAGCAGCTGGTCGGGGGCGTACTACGAGCAGTACTTC CASSWSGAYYEQYF 14 TRBJ2-7 few TRBV7-9 NA
TGTGCTAGCAGCCCACGGGACAGCCAAGGGACCCAGTACTTC CASSPRDSQGTQYF 14 TRBJ2-5 NA TRBV7-7 TRBD1
TGTGCCAGCAGCTCGTCCGGGACTAGTCGCGAGCAGTACTTC CASSSSGTSREQYF 14 TRBJ2-7 NA TRBV7-3 TRBD2
TGTGCCAGCAGCTCTTGGGACAGGGGGATTGAAGCTTTCTTT CASSSWDRGIEAFF 14 TRBJ1-1 NA TRBV7-2 TRBD1
TGTGCCAGTAGTATGGGACGGGGACATCTAGGATTACACACCGGGGAGCTGTTTTTT CASSMGRGHLGLHTGELFF 19 TRBJ2-2 NA TRBV19 NA
TGTGCCAGTAGTATCGATCCCTCCTACGAGCAGTACTTC CASSIDPSYEQYF 13 TRBJ2-7 NA TRBV19 NA
TGTGCCAGCAGCCGAGGGACAGGGGGCGTAAATGAGCAGTTCTTC CASSRGTGGVNEQFF 15 TRBJ2-1 NA TRBV5-4 TRBD1
TGTGCCAGCAGCTTAACGACTTTCCAAGAGACCCAGTACTTC CASSLTTFQETQYF 14 TRBJ2-5 NA TRBV13 NA
TGTGCCAGCAGCTTTGGGCTCCCCCCCACAGATACGCAGTATTTT CASSFGLPPTDTQYF 15 TRBJ2-3 NA TRBV7-7 NA